Below, 22 T cell receptor beta chains from the same sample are listed, as sequenced in a study of tumor-infiltrating lymphocytes in oesophageal squamous cell carcinoma. MiXCR, applied by TCRdb to the PCR reads, yields one record per CDR3 protein. The sample has 19,000 or so distinct CDR3 sequences, 35% to 45% seen once. Material for sequencing was esophageal tumor tissue. The receptors originated from a male donor with esophageal squamous cell carcinoma.

The chain uses TRBV7-2 and TRBJ2-1, with D maybe TRBD2 (6 bases). Trimming removed 1 base at V and 5 bases at J, with 15 bases between. This CDR3 region has 16 residues. The germline CDR1 and CDR2 sequences are SGHTA and FQGNSA. CDR3 DNA sequence: TGTGCCAGCAGCTTAGTCTACAGGCCGGGGGACAATGAGCAGTTCTTC. Protein sequence: CASSLVYRPGDNEQFF.

This clonotype was seen ten or more times. This may stem from a read error, because a much larger clone lies one nucleotide away. The chain links TRBV28 to TRBJ2-1, with TRBD1 matching 9 bases. Germline V gene lookup returns CDR1 MDHEN and CDR2 SYDVKM. The junction had 7 bases not matched to a gene; V was cut back by 6 bases and J by 10 bases. The CDR3 extends over 13 amino acids. CDR3 bases: TGTGCCAGCAGAGGGACAGGGATTATGGAGCAGTTCTTC. Translated: CASRGTGIMEQFF.

The chain carries TRBV2 and TRBJ1-2, with D possibly being TRBD1 (5 bases). This CDR3 has 14 residues. The germline V gene has CDR1 SNHLY and CDR2 FYNNEI. V gave up 7 bases and J gave up 9 bases, with 21 bases separating them. CDR3 bases: TGTGCCAGCAACTACGGGGGGACGGGGGGAAGCTACACCTTC. Translating it yields CASNYGGTGGSYTF.

In the case of this clonotype: This could be a read error, since a much larger clone is one nucleotide away. The chain links TRBV5-1 to TRBJ1-6; 9 bases match TRBD1. The CDR3 sequence is 16 residues long. Germline assignment: CDR1 SGHRS and CDR2 YFSETQ. The CDR3 loop reads CAGSLRDRDHNSPLHF. DNA of the CDR3: TGCGCCGGCAGCTTGAGGGACAGGGACCATAATTCACCCCTCCACTTT.

About this clonotype itself: A much bigger clone sits one base away, suggesting this may be a read error. This rearrangement joins TRBV14 to TRBJ2-7; D not certain. The CDR3 covers 11 residues. The germline V and J ends were trimmed by 4 bases and 7 bases, with 8 bases remaining between them. Looked up from germline, CDR1 is SGHDN and CDR2 is FVKESK. This CDR3 reads CASSRWNEQYF. The CDR3 DNA reads as TGTGCCAGCAGCCGGTGGAATGAGCAGTACTTC.

The J gene is TRBJ2-1, the V gene TRBV19, with D maybe TRBD1 (6 bases). The J call may be in error: the DNA end matches TRBJ2-7 better. Germline CDR1 reads LNHDA; CDR2 reads SQIVND (reference sequence). The CDR3 is 16 amino acids. In nucleotides, the CDR3 is TGTGCCAGTAGGCGACAGGCCGGGATGGGGGATTACGAGCAGTACTTC. Its translation: CASRRQAGMGDYEQYF.

The rearrangement uses TRBV5-1 and TRBJ1-2; the D is unclear. CDR1 is SGHRS, CDR2 YFSETQ, per germline. The CDR3 runs 14 residues. V lost 0 bases and J 5 bases, leaving 11 bases between the germline ends. Here the CDR3 reads CASSLETSLYGYTF. The CDR3 nucleotides read TGCGCCAGCAGCTTGGAAACCTCCCTTTATGGCTACACCTTC.

This clonotype was seen a handful of times. The chain has TRBV12-3 or TRBV12-4 and TRBJ2-3; 13 nucleotides agree with TRBD2. With 6 bases clipped from V and 10 bases from J, the junction kept 13 bases outside the gene matches. CDR3 size: 16 residues. CDR3 DNA: TGTGCCAGCAGAGGTACCGGGACTAGCGGGACAACCCCGCAGTATTTT. It is translated as CASRGTGTSGTTPQYF.

This clonotype came up many times. A much larger clone differs by one base, so this may be a read error. V usage is TRBV7-9 and J usage is TRBJ2-1; no clear D gene. The end of the DNA is better explained by TRBJ2-7, so the J call may be wrong. CDR3 size: 15 residues. Per germline, CDR1 SEHNR and CDR2 FQNEAQ (reference sequence). DNA of the CDR3: TGTGCCAGCAGCTTAGGGCGTGGTTCCTACAATGAGCAGTACTTC. Its protein is CASSLGRGSYNEQYF.

This clonotype was counted only a few times. The chain links TRBV7-6 to TRBJ2-7; D is uncertain. Trimming stripped 8 bases from V and 4 bases from J, with 15 bases between. Germline V gene data show CDR1 as SGHVS and CDR2 as FNYEAQ. The CDR3 length is 13 residues. The chain's CDR3 is CASEARSSYEQYF. CDR3 sequence (DNA): TGTGCCAGCGAAGCCAGGAGTTCTTACGAGCAGTACTTC. Supplemented by reference TRBV7-6 and TRBJ2-7, the full variable domain reads GAGVSQSPRYKVTKRGQDVALRCDPISGHVSLYWYRQALGQGPEFLTYFNYEAQQDKSGLPNDRFSAERPEGSISTLTIQRTEQRDSAMYRCASEARSSYEQYFGPGTRLTVT.

V and J are TRBV12-3 or TRBV12-4 and TRBJ2-4, with 7 positions matching TRBD1. CDR3 length: 15 residues. Trimming cost V 6 bases and J 13 bases; bases outside gene matches: 18. The CDR3 is CASSPPPGQHNEQYF. The DNA for the CDR3 is TGTGCCAGCAGCCCACCTCCGGGACAGCACAATGAGCAGTACTTC.

J is TRBJ1-5 and V is TRBV6-1; 9 bases line up with TRBD1. Germline CDR1 reads MNHNS; CDR2 reads SASEGT. The CDR3 runs to 16 residues. Trimming cost V 2 bases and J 6 bases; bases outside gene matches: 8. The CDR3 here is CASSEMGTGTGQPQHF. The CDR3 DNA reads TGTGCCAGCAGTGAAATGGGGACAGGGACGGGTCAGCCCCAGCATTTT.

The chain is built from TRBV7-2 and TRBJ2-3; D is uncertain. Germline V gene sequence: CDR1 SGHTA, CDR2 FQGNSA. V lost 8 bases and J 11 bases, leaving 17 bases between the germline ends. The CDR3 is made up of 12 amino acids. In DNA, the CDR3 is TGTGCCAGCTCACCGGCGAACTACGAGCAGTATTTT. It specifies CASSPANYEQYF.

This clonotype was seen repeatedly, ten times or more. V and J are TRBV6-1 and TRBJ2-7, with D unresolved. Trimming took off 6 bases at V and 7 bases at J, with 13 bases between the two ends. Germline CDR1 reads MNHNS; CDR2 reads SASEGT. This CDR3 is built from 12 residues. The CDR3 is CASSAVGHEQYF. CDR3 DNA: TGTGCCAGCAGCGCCGTGGGCCATGAGCAGTACTTC.

The chain carries TRBV7-8 and TRBJ2-1, with TRBD2 as a possible D gene (6 bases). Germline V CDR1 and CDR2: SGHVS, FQNEAQ. The CDR3 contains 13 residues. V was pared by 6 bases and J by 10 bases, with 16 bases between. CDR3 bases: TGTGCCAGCAGGGGTGGGGAGGACTACGAGCAGTTCTTC. This encodes CASRGGEDYEQFF.

Concerning this clonotype itself: The germline gene is not matched at one end of the junction; a read error may be the cause. The chain combines TRBV6-9 with TRBJ2-7; weak D call: TRBD2 (5 bases). Germline assignment: CDR1 MNHGY and CDR2 SVAAGI. The CDR3 sequence is 17 residues long. The DNA for the CDR3 is TGTGCCAGCAGTTACCCCCCGGGGAGCTCCTATAATTCACCCCTCCACTTC. It codes for CASSYPPGSSYNSPLHF.

This chain connects TRBV28 to TRBJ2-6; D gene uncertain. The J call may be mistaken, given a closer DNA end match to TRBJ2-1. In germline, CDR1 is MDHEN, CDR2 SYDVKM. The CDR3 covers 15 residues. Written as DNA, the CDR3 is TGTGCCAGCAGTTTACCTGCAGGCATTCCCTACGAGCAGTTCTTC. It encodes CASSLPAGIPYEQFF.

This clonotype was counted at least ten times. CDR3 amino acids: CASSPAASGIFWNEQFF. The CDR3 DNA reads TGTGCCAGCAGCCCAGCAGCTAGCGGGATCTTCTGGAATGAGCAGTTCTTC. The rearrangement links TRBV7-9 to TRBJ2-1, with 9 bases that match TRBD2. V lost 5 bases to trimming and J lost 7 bases; unmatched junction nucleotides: 15. Looked up from germline, CDR1 is SEHNR and CDR2 is FQNEAQ (reference sequence). The CDR3 loop spans 17 amino acids.

This clonotype was detected ten times or more. The limits of the CDR3 on the DNA are not certain, so only TCRdb's listed CDR3 is given. The rearrangement links TRBV5-5 to TRBJ2-6; the table's D call of TRBD2 was not tested on the DNA. The CDR3 adds up to 13 amino acids, both ends counted. CDR1 and CDR2 (germline): SGHKS, YYEKEE (reference sequence). The CDR3 region is CASRSGPRLHLRF.

The J gene is TRBJ2-3, the V gene TRBV12-3 or TRBV12-4; D gene ambiguous. V lost 2 bases to trimming and J lost 2 bases, with 8 bases between them. The CDR3 extends over 14 amino acids. The CDR3 nucleotides read TGTGCCAGCAGTTTATCCCGAAACACAGATACGCAGTATTTT. Encoded protein: CASSLSRNTDTQYF.

As concerns this clonotype: Since no conserved phenylalanine or tryptophan closes the CDR3, a read error is the likely cause. The limits of the CDR3 on the DNA are not certain, so only TCRdb's listed CDR3 is given. The V call is TRBV28, the J call TRBJ1-6; the DNA was not used to check the table's D call, TRBD1. The length of the CDR3 is 17 amino acids, counting both ends. The germline CDR1 and CDR2 sequences are MDHEN and SYDVKM. The CDR3 loop reads CASRKLGGGGNEQFFGP.

This clonotype was recorded many times. V usage is TRBV28 and J usage is TRBJ2-5, with D unresolved. The germline V gene has CDR1 MDHEN and CDR2 SYDVKM. CDR3 length: 13 residues. V lost 5 bases, J lost 2 bases, and 9 bases lay in between. The CDR3: CASSPTNQETQYF. CDR3 bases: TGTGCCAGCAGTCCGACAAATCAAGAGACCCAGTACTTC. The full variable domain, in which reference TRBV28 and TRBJ2-5 provide the parts outside the CDR3, is DVKVTQSSRYLVKRTGEKVFLECVQDMDHENMFWYRQDPGLGLRLIYFSYDVKMKEKGDIPEGYSVSREKKERFSLILESASTNQTSMYLCASSPTNQETQYFGPGTRLLVL.